Below, one T cell receptor beta chain is given with its context. A much larger clone lies one base from this, so it may be a read error. Sample time point: newly diagnosed GD, antithyroid drugs for less than 3 months. Scientists built the TCR library using RNA that was extracted from PBMCs. CDR3 regions were amplified by Arm-PCR using iRepertoire HTBI primers to build TCR beta libraries. TCRdb processed the multiplex PCR reads anew with MiXCR; each CDR3 protein has one entry. The sample consists of 620,000 or so distinct CDR3 sequences, less than 20% of them appearing once. This CDR3 spans 13 amino acids. Trimming took off 6 bases at V and 2 bases at J, with 5 bases between the two ends. The source of the sample is a study of regulatory T cells in long-lasting Graves disease. The same sample was also used in a study of T cells in Graves' hyperthyroidism and ophthalmopathy. According to that study: HTBI primers were used for first-round RT-PCR of the TCR CDR3.

The V and J genes are TRBV12-3 or TRBV12-4 and TRBJ2-6; D unresolved. The sequence derives from a woman aged 25-40 years with Graves disease. The sequencing used peripheral blood mononuclear cells (PBMCs), collected at new diagnosis, from a patient treated with antithyroid drugs. The CDR3 bases are TGTGCCAGCAGATTCCCTGGGGCCAACGTCCTGACTTTC. Protein product: CASRFPGANVLTF.